A single sample is the source of the 19 T cell receptor beta chains below, sequenced in a study of CXCR3-negative and CXCR3-positive naive CD8 T cells. The authors prepared UMI-labeled TRB cDNA libraries by 5' RACE. One entry per CDR3 protein, without DNA, is what TCRdb gives after re-calling the 5' RACE reads. This table lists over 100,000 distinct CDR3 sequences. The sample taken for sequencing was naive CXCR3- CD8+ T cells from blood. Subset meaning: CD45RO-CCR7+CD27+CD95- naive CD8+ T cells lacking CXCR3 (TNR3-). The receptors were sampled from a human donor in good health. Some clones in this sample may be carry-over from other donors' samples.

The V and J genes are TRBV12-3 or TRBV12-4 and TRBJ2-1. CDR3 length: 14 amino acids. This CDR3 reads CASSLDEPYNEQFF.

The chain joins TRBV6-5 to TRBJ1-2; TCRdb calls TRBD1, which cannot be checked without DNA. The CDR3 runs 14 residues. From germline, CDR1 is MNHEY and CDR2 SVGAGI. CDR3: CASSYSGQGNGYTF.

The chain couples TRBV11-2 to TRBJ2-2; TCRdb proposes TRBD2, but this gene call is untestable without DNA. CDR3 length equals 18 residues. Per germline, CDR1 SGHAT and CDR2 FQNNGV. CDR3 region: CASSQHSGGASRTGELFF.

The gene calls are TRBV20-1 and TRBJ1-2; the D call from TCRdb, TRBD1, cannot be confirmed without DNA. The V gene's germline CDR1 is DFQATT and CDR2 SNEGSKA (reference sequence). The CDR3 covers 14 residues. CDR3 region: CSARDPGGDYGYTF.

The chain combines TRBV7-6 with TRBJ2-7; TCRdb returns TRBD1, unconfirmable since there is no DNA. CDR3 length equals 14 residues. Germline CDR1 and CDR2: SGHVS and FNYEAQ. Here the CDR3 reads CASSSGQGDYEQYF.

The gene calls are TRBV7-9 and TRBJ2-3; TCRdb indicates TRBD1, and absent DNA this call remains unverified. CDR1 and CDR2 from the germline V gene are SEHNR and FQNEAQ (reference sequence). The CDR3 extends over 16 amino acids. This CDR3 reads CASSLIADRGTDTQYF.

This CDR3 reads CASSSSQGDGEFF. This chain links TRBV5-1 with TRBJ2-1; TCRdb's assignment of TRBD1 cannot be checked, as there is no DNA. Germline values: CDR1 SGHRS, CDR2 YFSETQ. CDR3 size: 13 residues.

CDR3 region: CASSVGGRSSGNTIYF. V gene TRBV9 combines with J gene TRBJ1-3; no DNA is available, so the TRBD1 call from TCRdb remains unchecked. The CDR3 contains 16 residues. Germline lookup yields CDR1 SGDLS and CDR2 YYNGEE.

This chain connects TRBV30 to TRBJ2-1; TCRdb reports TRBD2, a call that lacks DNA to check it against. CDR3 length equals 15 residues. CDR1 is GTSNPN and CDR2 is SVGIG in the germline V gene (reference sequence). This CDR3 reads CAWSVGAGPYNEQFF.

The chain is built from TRBV29-1 and TRBJ1-1. This CDR3 spans 13 amino acids. Germline lookup yields CDR1 SQVTM and CDR2 ANQGSEA. CDR3 protein: CSVAGGENTEAFF.

This chain connects TRBV21-1 to TRBJ1-1; no DNA is available, so the TRBD1 call from TCRdb remains unchecked. TRBV21-1 is designated a pseudogene. This CDR3 has 13 amino acids. CDR3 sequence: CASSATDNTEAFF.

The chain links TRBV6-2 or TRBV6-3 to TRBJ1-1. This CDR3 region has 13 residues. CDR1 MNHEY and CDR2 SVGEGT come from the germline V gene. CDR3 amino acids: CASSYEWDSEAFF.

The chain links TRBV19 to TRBJ1-2; TCRdb's assignment of TRBD1 cannot be checked, as there is no DNA. Germline V lookup: CDR1 LNHDA, CDR2 SQIVND (reference sequence). This CDR3 has 13 residues. The CDR3 reads CASAPGTDYGYTF.

This sequence joins TRBV30 and TRBJ1-1. The CDR3 is made up of 11 amino acids. Per the germline V gene, CDR1 is GTSNPN and CDR2 is SVGIG (reference sequence). CDR3 loop: CAWQMNTEAFF.

The chain links TRBV4-2 to TRBJ2-7; the D call of TRBD2 rests on TCRdb alone, since no DNA is present to check it. This CDR3 is 17 amino acids long. Germline loops: CDR1 LGHNA, CDR2 YNFKEQ. CDR3 amino acids: CASSQYGTSGDSYEQYF.

The CDR3 here is CATSRDLQRELSYEQYF. J is TRBJ2-7 and V is TRBV15; without DNA, the TCRdb call of TRBD2 cannot be checked. CDR1 and CDR2 from the germline V gene are LNHNV and YYDKDF (reference sequence). The CDR3 extends over 17 amino acids.

The V call is TRBV28, the J call TRBJ2-7; TCRdb proposes TRBD1, but this gene call is untestable without DNA. CDR3 length: 13 residues. Germline V lookup: CDR1 MDHEN, CDR2 SYDVKM. The chain's CDR3 is CASGRDGSYEQYF.

The rearrangement links TRBV28 to TRBJ2-4; TCRdb names TRBD1, which stays unverified in the absence of DNA. This CDR3 spans 20 amino acids. Per the germline V gene, CDR1 is MDHEN and CDR2 is SYDVKM. CDR3 region: CASSLEPRDIWNVDKNIQYF.

The gene calls are TRBV12-3 or TRBV12-4 and TRBJ2-1. This CDR3 has 13 residues. CDR3 loop: CASSLETNNEQFF.